This T cell receptor beta chain emerged from a study of blood T cells in healthy people across ages. Whole-study results and caveats: More naive CD4+ cells and higher diversity marked long-lived donors relative to aged donors.

Sample-barcoded 5' priming and a J-beta primer mix drove a second PCR of roughly 6 to 12 cycles. TCRdb re-analysed the 5' RACE reads in MiXCR, keeping a single row per CDR3 protein. The sample consists of 650,000 to 950,000 distinct CDR3 sequences, approximately 44% of them appearing once. The ends were cut back, 2 bases at V and 4 bases at J, with 14 bases in the middle. This CDR3 region has 15 residues. CDR1 is MDHEN and CDR2 is SYDVKM in the germline V gene. Comments on this clonotype: As yet, its antigen is unknown.

The specimen sequenced was blood. V gene TRBV28 combines with J gene TRBJ1-1; tentative D call: TRBD1 (5 bases). The clonotype was recovered from a man in his sixties in good health. The CDR3 protein is CASSLRQGSSTEAFF. The CDR3, as DNA: TGTGCCAGCAGTTTACGCCAGGGTTCGAGCACTGAAGCTTTCTTT.